This T cell receptor (beta chain) was captured in a study of OX40 agonist ivuxolimab in advanced cancers. Turning to the overall study: The costimulatory receptor OX40 (CD134) was targeted by ivuxolimab, a fully human IgG2 agonistic monoclonal antibody. Intravenous ivuxolimab was administered to patients every 2 weeks at six dose levels: 0.01, 0.1, 0.3, 1.5, 3 and 10 mg/kg. Of the roughly 50 dose-escalation patients, hepatocellular carcinoma was present in approximately 20, melanoma in roughly 15, renal cell carcinoma in 9 and head and neck cancer in 9. In the dose-escalation cohort, roughly 82% of patients were male, and the mean age was roughly 60 years with a range of roughly 23 to 79. Prior anti-PD-1, anti-PD-L1 or anti-CTLA-4 therapy was permitted, and approximately 40% of dose-escalation patients had received checkpoint inhibitors. Partial responses occurred in three dose-escalation patients, of whom one had hepatocellular carcinoma and two had cutaneous melanoma. The purpose of peripheral TCRbeta sequencing was to test whether ivuxolimab changed TCR sequence diversity and led to clonal T-cell expansion. The monotherapy dose-escalation portion (N of about 52 patients) of the phase I ivuxolimab trial is reported in the paper.

Genomic DNA was isolated from the sorted cells so that the TCRbeta CDR3 region could be sequenced. The immunoSEQ Assay was used to sequence the TCRbeta CDR3 regions. Held by TCRdb, this immuneACCESS table contains in-frame sequences only and omits some clones. Under half of the omission traces to an unresolved V gene where checked; the cause of the rest is unknown. A total of more than 75,000 clones appear in this sample, roughly 88% of them only once. Clones ranked in the top ten supply approximately 5% of the sample. Of note for this clone: Its antigen has not been determined. No clone much larger than this one lies a single base away; base qualities are absent.

Patients with autoimmune disease history or receiving systemic immunosuppression were excluded from the trial. Peripheral blood for TCR sequencing was collected from all dose cohorts at baseline, on cycle 4 day 1, and on cycle 7 day 1. Samples came from an open-label, multicenter, first-in-human phase I dose-escalation trial of ivuxolimab. Adults with locally advanced or metastatic melanoma, renal cell, hepatocellular, or head and neck squamous cell carcinoma were enrolled in the trial. Before TCR sequencing, CD4+ T cells and CD8+ T cells were sorted from peripheral blood as separate populations. Here is what the overall study found, with its caveats: At doses of 0.1 to 3.0 mg/kg, clonal expansion of both CD4+ and CD8+ blood T cells was observed from baseline to week 6. Which antigens the clonally expanded peripheral T cells were specific for was not determined. Low levels of normalized T-cell clonal expansion were also seen in some patients who did not respond. After ivuxolimab, more expanded clones were found on average in CD8+ T cells than in CD4+ T cells. In the 0.1-3.0 mg/kg groups, partial responders had among the lowest normalized peripheral clonal expansion, particularly in CD8+ T cells.

As encoded in the germline V gene, CDR1 is MRHNA while CDR2 is SNTAGT. Including the terminal cysteine and phenylalanine, the CDR3 comprises 15 residues. Kept here is only the CDR3 DNA, which spans 45 bases and is read in frame from base 1. At the junction V is shortened by 5 bases and J by 0 bases; bases outside the gene matches: 3. The chain joins TRBV6-4 to TRBJ2-1; the junction holds 8 bases that match TRBD2. The source of this sequence is an adult with an advanced solid tumor such as melanoma, head and neck, liver or kidney cancer. The sequencing here drew on CD4+ or CD8+ T cells sorted from blood, taken in a trial of the OX40 agonist ivuxolimab. The sequenced DNA is TGTGCCAGCAGTAAAACTAGCGGCTCCTACAATGAGCAGTTCTTC. Translated, this gives CASSKTSGSYNEQFF.